A single T cell receptor beta chain is shown here with its context. Its antigen is undetermined. This entry comes from a study of cytomegalovirus exposure and HLA in healthy donors. Study-wide results and caveats: Rarity held for most TCR sequences, but there were some public TCRs that occurred in many donors.

PCR amplification relied on 60 Vbeta primers (plus 13 Jbeta primers). Some clones are missing from TCRdb's copy, which holds only in-frame ones; the method was immunoSEQ multiplex PCR. The data show approximately 220,000 clones, 70% to 90% seen once. There are 15 residues in the CDR3. V was trimmed by 10 bases and J by 0 bases, leaving 13 bases between them. Germline-derived CDR1 and CDR2 are MDHEN and SYDVKM. The source is a man aged 25-45 years in good health and CMV-seronegative. Input material: PBMCs. The chain recombines TRBV28 with TRBJ2-6; D gene uncertain. DNA for the CDR3: TGTGCCACCCTCACCTGGGCCTCTGGGGCCAACGTCCTGACTTTC. Its protein product is CATLTWASGANVLTF.